This TCR beta chain was recovered during a study of blood T cell repertoires in COVID-19. Study details: Sites in the United States, Italy and Spain provided acute and convalescent COVID-19 samples. Sample material is recorded as cDNA or gDNA derived from T cells, B-cell-depleted T cells, or PBMCs.

This clone appeared once. V lost 5 bases and J lost 2, with 7 bases in between. Germline lookup yields CDR1 SGHTA and CDR2 FQGNSA. CDR3 length equals 14 residues. The repertoire was sequenced with immunoSEQ multiplex PCR; TCRdb's copy has only in-frame clones and lacks some. This sample has approximately 160,000 clones, with about four fifths found just once. Sample: peripheral blood. The sequence was collected from a man aged 55 to 70 with active or convalescent COVID-19. V and J are TRBV7-2 and TRBJ2-6; perhaps TRBD1 as D (5 bases). CDR3 in amino acids: CASSPGTGANVLTF. The CDR3 DNA is TGTGCCAGCAGCCCAGGGACTGGGGCCAACGTCCTGACTTTC.